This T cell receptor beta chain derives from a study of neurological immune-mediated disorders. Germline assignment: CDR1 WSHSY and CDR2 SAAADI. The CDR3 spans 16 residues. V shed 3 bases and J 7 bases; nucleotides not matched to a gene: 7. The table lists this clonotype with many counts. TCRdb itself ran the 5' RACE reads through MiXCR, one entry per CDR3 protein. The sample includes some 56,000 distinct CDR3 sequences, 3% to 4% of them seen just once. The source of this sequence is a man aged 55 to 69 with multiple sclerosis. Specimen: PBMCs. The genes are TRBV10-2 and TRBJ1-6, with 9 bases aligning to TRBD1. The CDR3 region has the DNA TGCGCCAGCAGTGAACCATCCGGGACAGGGAATTCACCCCTCCACTTT. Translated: CASSEPSGTGNSPLHF.